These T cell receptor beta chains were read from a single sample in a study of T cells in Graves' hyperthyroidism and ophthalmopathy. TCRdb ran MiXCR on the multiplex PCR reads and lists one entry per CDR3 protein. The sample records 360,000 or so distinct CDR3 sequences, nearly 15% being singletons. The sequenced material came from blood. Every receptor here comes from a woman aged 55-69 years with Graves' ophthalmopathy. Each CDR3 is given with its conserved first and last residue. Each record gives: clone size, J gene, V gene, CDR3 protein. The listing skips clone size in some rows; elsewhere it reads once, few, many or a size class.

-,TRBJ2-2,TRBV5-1,CASRPTSDNGELFF
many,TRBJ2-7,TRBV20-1,CSARDRLHLPGEQYF
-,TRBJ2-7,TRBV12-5,CASGLDRLAASYEQYF
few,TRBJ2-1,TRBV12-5,CASGLSKGTRGNEQFF
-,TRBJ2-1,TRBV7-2,CASSPGQKQFF
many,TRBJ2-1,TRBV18,CASSLTRDYSYNEQFF
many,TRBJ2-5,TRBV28,CASSSGLGPGETQYF
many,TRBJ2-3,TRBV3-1,CASSQGVGGGNTDTQYF
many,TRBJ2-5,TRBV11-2,CASSLDLRGRQETQYF
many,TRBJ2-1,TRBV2,CASSEGRTSGNEQFF
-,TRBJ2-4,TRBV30,CAWSVQGLIQYF
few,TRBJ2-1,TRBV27,CASGRLAGVYNEQFF
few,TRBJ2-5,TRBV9,CASSVGPGRETQYF
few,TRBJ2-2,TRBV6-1,CASRAPRETGELFF
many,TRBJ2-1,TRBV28,CASSLFLGGTYNEQFF
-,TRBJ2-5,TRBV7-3,CASSFPGIPETQYF
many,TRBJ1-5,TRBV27,CASIWGQPQHF
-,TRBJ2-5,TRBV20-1,CSAGSSQMGLGETQYF
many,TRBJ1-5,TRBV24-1,CATSVRVGRQPQHF
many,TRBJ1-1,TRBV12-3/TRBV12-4,CASSLKAGSEAFF
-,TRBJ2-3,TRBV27,CASSLGRDGTDTQYF
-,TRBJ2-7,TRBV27,CASKYGLAGGSYEQYF
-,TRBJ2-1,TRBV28,CAITFGLAGGVNEQFF
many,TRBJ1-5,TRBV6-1,CASSPGTGSNQPQHF
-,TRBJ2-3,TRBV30,CAWSSAGLGTDTQYF
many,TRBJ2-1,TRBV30,CAWNDARDEQFF
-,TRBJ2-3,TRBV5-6,CASSALMGGRFSDTQYF
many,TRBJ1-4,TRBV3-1,CASSQDQTVTNEKLFF
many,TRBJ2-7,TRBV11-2,CASLGGAYEQYF
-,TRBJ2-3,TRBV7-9,CASRAASGWGDTQYF
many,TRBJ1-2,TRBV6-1,CASGRDNRNYGYTF
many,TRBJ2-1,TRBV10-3,CAISRGLAGDEQFF
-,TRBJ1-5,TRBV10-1,CASSRDHNQPQHF
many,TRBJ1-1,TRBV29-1,CSVTGGEVNTEAFF
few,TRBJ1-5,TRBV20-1,CSATTGTGGPPQHF
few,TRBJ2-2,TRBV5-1,CASSGRVNGELFF
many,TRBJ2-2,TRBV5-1,CASSRMTGSLDTGELFF
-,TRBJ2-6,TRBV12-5,CASGCRGPGQRSSGANVLTF
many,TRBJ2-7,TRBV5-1,CASSLGTGYEQYF
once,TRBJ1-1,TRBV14,CASSQYGNTEAFF
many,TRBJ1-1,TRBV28,CASTQGTEAFF
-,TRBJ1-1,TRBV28,CASSLDGLGTTEAFF
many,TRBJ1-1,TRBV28,CASSSTGRSEVAFF
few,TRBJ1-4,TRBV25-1,CASRTATNEKLFF
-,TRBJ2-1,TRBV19,CASSILAASPTNEQFF
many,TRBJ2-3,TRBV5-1,CASSLRTQNTDTQYF
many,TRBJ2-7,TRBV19,CASSISSGKVYEQYF
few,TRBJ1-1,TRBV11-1,CASSQGRGDTEAFF
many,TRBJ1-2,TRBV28,CASSLQYPNYGYTF
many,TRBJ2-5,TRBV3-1,CASSQDRLAGEETQYF
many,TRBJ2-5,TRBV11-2,CASSLKQTSGRGETQYF
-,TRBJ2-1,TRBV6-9,CAGSIFPSGNEQFF
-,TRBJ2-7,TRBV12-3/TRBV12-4,CASRIVGDSTYEQYF
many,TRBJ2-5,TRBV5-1,CASSGRTSLETQYF
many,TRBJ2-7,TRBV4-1,CASSQVYRADEQYF